Below, one TCR beta chain is given with its context. With 60 Vbeta and 13 Jbeta primers, the PCR was carried out. Some clones are missing from TCRdb's copy, which holds only in-frame ones; the method was immunoSEQ multiplex PCR. The sample includes about 200,000 clones, about 80% of them seen just once. Unmatched junction bases numbered 8, after V lost 4 bases and J lost 3 bases. This CDR3 spans 16 amino acids. Germline values: CDR1 SGHRS, CDR2 YFSETQ. The sample comes from a study of cytomegalovirus exposure and HLA in healthy donors. Specimen: PBMCs. The rearrangement joins TRBV5-1 to TRBJ2-2, with 8 bases identical to TRBD1. The clonotype comes from a woman in her 30s in good health and CMV-seropositive. CDR3 sequence: CASSLGQVRDTGELFF. The CDR3 nucleotides are TGCGCCAGCAGCCTGGGACAGGTGCGCGACACCGGGGAGCTGTTTTTT.